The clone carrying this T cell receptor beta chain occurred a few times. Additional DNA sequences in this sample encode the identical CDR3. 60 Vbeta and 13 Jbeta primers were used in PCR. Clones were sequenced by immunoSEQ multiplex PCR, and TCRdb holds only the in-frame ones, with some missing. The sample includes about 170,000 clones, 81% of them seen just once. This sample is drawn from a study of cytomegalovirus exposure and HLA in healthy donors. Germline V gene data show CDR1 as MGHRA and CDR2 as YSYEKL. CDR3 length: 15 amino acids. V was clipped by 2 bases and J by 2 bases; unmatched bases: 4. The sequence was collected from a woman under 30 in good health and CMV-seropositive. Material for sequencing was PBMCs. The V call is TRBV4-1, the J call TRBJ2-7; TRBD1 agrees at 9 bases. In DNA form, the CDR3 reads TGCGCCAGCAGCCAACCGGGACAGGGCACCTACGAGCAGTACTTC. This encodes CASSQPGQGTYEQYF.